This is a list of T cell receptor beta chains from one sample in a study of identical twins. TCRdb fed the 5' RACE reads into MiXCR, producing one record per CDR3 protein. The data hold about 660,000 distinct CDR3 sequences, with approximately 9% observed a single time. These data were also reused for a study on yellow fever vaccine responses in identical twins.

The sample consisted of PBMCs. The receptors were sampled from a woman aged 18-29 years in good health. Each CDR3 is given with its conserved first and last residue. The order of the fields is clone size, V gene, D gene, J gene, CDR3 DNA, CDR3 protein. The D gene is left open where the match is weak. Clone size is given for some rows only: seen once, a few or many times, or a class if the clone is expanded.

-	TRBV20-1	-	TRBJ2-3	TGCAGTGCTATACCGGCCCTCGCGGTGGATACGCAGTATTTT	CSAIPALAVDTQYF
-	TRBV20-1	TRBD1	TRBJ2-7	TGCAGTGCTTCAAATTTGGGGGGACAGGGCTTACTACTCGAGCAGTACTTC	CSASNLGGQGLLLEQYF
few	TRBV7-6	TRBD2	TRBJ2-5	TGTGCCAGCAGCTTAGGTCCGGTCACTAGCGGTCAAGAGACCCAGTACTTC	CASSLGPVTSGQETQYF
-	TRBV11-1	-	TRBJ2-7	TGTGCCAGCAGCCCCGGGTGGGTGTCAGGCTACGAGCAGTACTTC	CASSPGWVSGYEQYF
-	TRBV5-1	-	TRBJ2-1	TGCGCCAGCAGCTTGGCGTCTCCTGGGGTCAATGAGCAGTTCTTC	CASSLASPGVNEQFF
-	TRBV3-1	TRBD2	TRBJ2-3	TGTGCCAGCAGCCAGATCCTCCCCGCGACTAGCGGGGGCTCAGATACGCAGTATTTT	CASSQILPATSGGSDTQYF
few	TRBV5-1	-	TRBJ2-5	TGCGCCAGCAGCTTTTGGAGGGGGCGACGAAACCAAGAGACCCAGTACTTC	CASSFWRGRRNQETQYF
many	TRBV10-3	-	TRBJ2-3	TGTGCCATCAGTGGGGGACACCTCACAGATACGCAGTATTTT	CAISGGHLTDTQYF
many	TRBV7-2	-	TRBJ2-7	TGTGCCAGCAGCTCGAACAGATACGAGCAGTACTTC	CASSSNRYEQYF
few	TRBV7-2	-	TRBJ1-3	TGTGCCAGCAGCTTTCCGTCGGCGTCTGGAAACACCATATATTTT	CASSFPSASGNTIYF
-	TRBV5-6	-	TRBJ1-3	TGTGCCAGCAGCTCCCTAGGGACAAACTCTGGAAACACCATATATTTT	CASSSLGTNSGNTIYF
few	TRBV6-2/TRBV6-3	TRBD2	TRBJ2-5	TGTGCCAGCAGTACAAGCGGGAGGGCCGTTCAAGAGACCCAGTACTTC	CASSTSGRAVQETQYF
-	TRBV6-1	-	TRBJ2-7	TGTGCCAGCAGCTGGGGGATCTCCTACGAGCAGTACTTC	CASSWGISYEQYF
-	TRBV4-3	-	TRBJ2-7	TGCGCCAGCAGCCAGGGTCTGGACAGTCACTACGAGCAGTACTTC	CASSQGLDSHYEQYF
few	TRBV7-8	-	TRBJ2-7	TGTGCCAGCAGCCCCTTGTTAAGCTACTCCTACGAGCAGTACTTC	CASSPLLSYSYEQYF
many	TRBV12-3/TRBV12-4	TRBD2	TRBJ2-1	TGTGCCAGCAGTCCCTCTAGCGGGGGGTCGTACAATGAGCAGTTCTTC	CASSPSSGGSYNEQFF
many	TRBV27	TRBD1	TRBJ2-7	TGTGCCAGCAGTTTATCAGGGACAGTCTACGAGCAGTACTTC	CASSLSGTVYEQYF
-	TRBV2	TRBD1	TRBJ1-2	TGTGCCAGCAGCCCTCCGGGACAGGTTGGAGGCTACACCTTC	CASSPPGQVGGYTF
-	TRBV15	TRBD1	TRBJ2-3	TGTGCCACCAGCAGTCCGGGACAGGGGATAGAAGGCTTAGATACGCAGTATTTT	CATSSPGQGIEGLDTQYF
many	TRBV6-1	TRBD1	TRBJ2-2	TGTGCCAGCAGACAGGGGGACACCGGGGAGCTGTTTTTT	CASRQGDTGELFF
-	TRBV28	-	TRBJ2-1	TGTGCCAGCAGTTTCGCCCCGGGGGTCTCTTACAATGAGCAGTTCTTC	CASSFAPGVSYNEQFF
-	TRBV7-2	-	TRBJ2-1	TGTGCCAGCAGCGAAAGGGTCATCTACAATGAGCAGTTCTTC	CASSERVIYNEQFF
many	TRBV7-9	-	TRBJ2-7	TGTGCCAGCAGCCACAGGGTGGAAGAGCAGTACTTC	CASSHRVEEQYF
few	TRBV27	-	TRBJ2-7	TGTGCCAGCCGCAGTGAAGCGAGGGAGCAGTACTTC	CASRSEAREQYF
-	TRBV6-2/TRBV6-3	-	TRBJ1-1	TGTGCCAGCAGTTACTTCTCCTACAGGGCCGTAGAAACTGAAGCTTTCTTT	CASSYFSYRAVETEAFF
-	TRBV18	TRBD2	TRBJ2-1	TGTGCCAGCTCACCACCTAGCGGGGCCTGGAATGAGCAGTTCTTC	CASSPPSGAWNEQFF
-	TRBV12-3/TRBV12-4	-	TRBJ2-1	TGTGCCAGCGGATCTCCTGGGGCCCCTCTCCCTGAGCAGTTCTTC	CASGSPGAPLPEQFF
many	TRBV5-1	-	TRBJ2-7	TGCGCCAGCAGCTTGGATTCCCGGGGGGCGACCTACGAGCAGTACTTC	CASSLDSRGATYEQYF